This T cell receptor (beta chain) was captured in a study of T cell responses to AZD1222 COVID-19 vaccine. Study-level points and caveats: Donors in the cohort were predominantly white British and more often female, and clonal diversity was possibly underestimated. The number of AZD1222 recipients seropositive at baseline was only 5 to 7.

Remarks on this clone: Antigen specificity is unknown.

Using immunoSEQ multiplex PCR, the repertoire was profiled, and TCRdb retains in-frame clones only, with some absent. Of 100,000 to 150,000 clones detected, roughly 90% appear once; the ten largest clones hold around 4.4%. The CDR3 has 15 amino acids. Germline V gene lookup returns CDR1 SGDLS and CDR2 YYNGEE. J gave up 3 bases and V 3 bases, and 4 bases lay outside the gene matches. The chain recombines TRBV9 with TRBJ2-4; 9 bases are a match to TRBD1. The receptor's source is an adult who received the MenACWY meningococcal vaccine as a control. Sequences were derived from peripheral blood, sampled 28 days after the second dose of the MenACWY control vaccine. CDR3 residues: CASSASGQGKNIQYF. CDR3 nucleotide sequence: TGTGCCAGCAGCGCGTCGGGACAGGGCAAAAACATTCAGTACTTC.